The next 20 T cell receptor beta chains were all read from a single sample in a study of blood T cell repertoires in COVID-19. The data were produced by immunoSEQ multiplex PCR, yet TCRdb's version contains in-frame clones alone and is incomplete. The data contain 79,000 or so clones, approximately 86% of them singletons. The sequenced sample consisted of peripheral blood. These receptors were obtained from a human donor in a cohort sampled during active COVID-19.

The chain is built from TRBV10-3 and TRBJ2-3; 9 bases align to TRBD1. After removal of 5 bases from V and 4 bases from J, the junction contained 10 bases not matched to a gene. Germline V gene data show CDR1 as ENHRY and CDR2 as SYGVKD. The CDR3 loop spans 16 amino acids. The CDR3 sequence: CAISTPGQGVPDTQYF. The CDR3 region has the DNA TGTGCCATCAGTACACCGGGACAGGGTGTTCCAGATACGCAGTATTTT.

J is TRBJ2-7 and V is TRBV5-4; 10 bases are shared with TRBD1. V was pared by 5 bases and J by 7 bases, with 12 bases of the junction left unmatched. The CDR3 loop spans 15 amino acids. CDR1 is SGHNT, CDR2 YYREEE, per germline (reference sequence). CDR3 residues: CASSLPGTGVDEQYF. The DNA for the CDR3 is TGTGCCAGCAGTTTGCCAGGGACAGGGGTTGATGAGCAGTACTTC. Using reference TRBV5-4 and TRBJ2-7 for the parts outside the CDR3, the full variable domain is ETGVTQSPTHLIKTRGQQVTLRCSSQSGHNTVSWYQQALGQGPQFIFQYYREEENGRGNFPPRFSGLQFPNYSSELNVNALELDDSALYLCASSLPGTGVDEQYFGPGTRLTVT.

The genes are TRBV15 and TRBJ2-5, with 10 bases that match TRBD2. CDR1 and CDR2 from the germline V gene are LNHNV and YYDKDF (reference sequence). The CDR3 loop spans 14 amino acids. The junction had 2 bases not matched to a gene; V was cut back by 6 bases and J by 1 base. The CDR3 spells CATRSGGAQETQYF. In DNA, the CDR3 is TGTGCCACCAGGAGCGGGGGGGCCCAAGAGACCCAGTACTTC.

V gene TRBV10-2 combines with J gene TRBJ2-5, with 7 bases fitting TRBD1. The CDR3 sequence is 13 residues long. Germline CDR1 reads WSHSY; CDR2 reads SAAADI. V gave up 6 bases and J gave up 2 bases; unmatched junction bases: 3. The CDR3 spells CASSGTAQETQYF. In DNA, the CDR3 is TGCGCCAGCAGCGGGACAGCTCAAGAGACCCAGTACTTC.

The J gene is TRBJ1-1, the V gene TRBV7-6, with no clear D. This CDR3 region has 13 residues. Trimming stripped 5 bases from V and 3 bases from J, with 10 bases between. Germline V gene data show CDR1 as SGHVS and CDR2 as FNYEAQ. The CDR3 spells CASSPVGDTEAFF. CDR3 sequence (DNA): TGTGCCAGCAGCCCAGTCGGGGACACTGAAGCTTTCTTT. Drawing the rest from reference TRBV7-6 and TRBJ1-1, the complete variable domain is GAGVSQSPRYKVTKRGQDVALRCDPISGHVSLYWYRQALGQGPEFLTYFNYEAQQDKSGLPNDRFSAERPEGSISTLTIQRTEQRDSAMYRCASSPVGDTEAFFGQGTRLTVV.

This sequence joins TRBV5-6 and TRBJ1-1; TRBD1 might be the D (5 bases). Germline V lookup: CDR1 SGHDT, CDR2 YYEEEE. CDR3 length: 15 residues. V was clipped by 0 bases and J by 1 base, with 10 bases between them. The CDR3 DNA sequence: TGTGCCAGCAGCTTGGGGGGCGGCGGGAACACTGAAGCTTTCTTT. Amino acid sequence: CASSLGGGGNTEAFF.

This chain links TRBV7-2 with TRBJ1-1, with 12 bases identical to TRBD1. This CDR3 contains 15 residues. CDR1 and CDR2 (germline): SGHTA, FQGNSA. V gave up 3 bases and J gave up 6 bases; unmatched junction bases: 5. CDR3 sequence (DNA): TGTGCCAGCAGCTTGAGGGACAGGGGGCGAGCTGAAGCTTTCTTT. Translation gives CASSLRDRGRAEAFF. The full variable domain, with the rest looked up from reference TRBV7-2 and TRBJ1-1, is GAGVSQSPSNKVTEKGKDVELRCDPISGHTALYWYRQSLGQGLEFLIYFQGNSAPDKSGLPSDRFSAERTGGSVSTLTIQRTQQEDSAVYLCASSLRDRGRAEAFFGQGTRLTVV.

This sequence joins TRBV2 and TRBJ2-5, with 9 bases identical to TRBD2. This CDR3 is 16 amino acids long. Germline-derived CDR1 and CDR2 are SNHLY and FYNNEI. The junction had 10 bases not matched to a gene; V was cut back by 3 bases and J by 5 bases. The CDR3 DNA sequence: TGTGCCAGCAGTGATTGGACTAGCGTGTACAAGGAGACCCAGTACTTC. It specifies CASSDWTSVYKETQYF.

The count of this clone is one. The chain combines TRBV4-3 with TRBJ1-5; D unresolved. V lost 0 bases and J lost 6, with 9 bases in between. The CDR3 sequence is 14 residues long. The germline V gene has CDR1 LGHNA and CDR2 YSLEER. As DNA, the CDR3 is TGCGCCAGCAGCCAAGAAAGGGAGGCTCAGCCCCAGCATTTT. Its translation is CASSQEREAQPQHF.

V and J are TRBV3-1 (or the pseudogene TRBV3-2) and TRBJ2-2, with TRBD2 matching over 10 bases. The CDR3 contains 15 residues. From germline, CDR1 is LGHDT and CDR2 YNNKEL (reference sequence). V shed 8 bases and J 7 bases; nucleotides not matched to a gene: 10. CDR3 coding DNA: TGTGCCAGCGGTTTTACTAGCGGGATTGACGGGGAGCTGTTTTTT. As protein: CASGFTSGIDGELFF.

CDR3 in amino acids: CASSLPGQAAEAFF. The CDR3 bases are TGCGCCAGCAGCTTACCGGGACAGGCTGCTGAAGCTTTCTTT. This sequence joins TRBV5-1 and TRBJ1-1; TRBD1 aligns across 8 bases. V lost 2 bases to trimming and J lost 6 bases; unmatched junction nucleotides: 6. Germline values: CDR1 SGHRS, CDR2 YFSETQ. CDR3 length: 14 amino acids.

CDR3 in DNA: TGTGCCAGCAGCTTGGTGGCTAGCGGGAGACATGAGCAGTTCTTC. It specifies CASSLVASGRHEQFF. The gene calls are TRBV5-4 and TRBJ2-1; TRBD2 agrees at 10 bases. V shed 0 bases and J 8 bases; nucleotides not matched to a gene: 5. CDR3 length equals 15 residues. Germline CDR1 is SGHNT and CDR2 is YYREEE (reference sequence).

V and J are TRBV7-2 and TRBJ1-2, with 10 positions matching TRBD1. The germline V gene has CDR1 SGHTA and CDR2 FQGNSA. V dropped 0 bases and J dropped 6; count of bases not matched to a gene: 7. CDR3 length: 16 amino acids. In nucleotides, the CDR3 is TGTGCCAGCAGCTTAGCGCGCGGGACAGGGGATAATGGCTACACCTTC. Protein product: CASSLARGTGDNGYTF.

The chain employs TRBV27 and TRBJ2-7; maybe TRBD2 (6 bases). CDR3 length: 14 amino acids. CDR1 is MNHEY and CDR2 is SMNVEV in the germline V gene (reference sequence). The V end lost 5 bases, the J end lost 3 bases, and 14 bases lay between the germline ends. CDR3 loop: CASSPQLRDYEQYF. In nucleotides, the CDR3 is TGTGCCAGCAGTCCCCAATTGCGGGACTACGAGCAGTACTTC.

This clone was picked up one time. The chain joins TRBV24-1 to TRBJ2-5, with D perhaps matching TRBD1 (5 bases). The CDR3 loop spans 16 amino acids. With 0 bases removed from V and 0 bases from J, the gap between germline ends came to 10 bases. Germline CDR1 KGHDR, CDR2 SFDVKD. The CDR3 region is CATSDLTDSNQETQYF. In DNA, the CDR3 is TGTGCCACCAGTGATTTGACCGACAGTAACCAAGAGACCCAGTACTTC.

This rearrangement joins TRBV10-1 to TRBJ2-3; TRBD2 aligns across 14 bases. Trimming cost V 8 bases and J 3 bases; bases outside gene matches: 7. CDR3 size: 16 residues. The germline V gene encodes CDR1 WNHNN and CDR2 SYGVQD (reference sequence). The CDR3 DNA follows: TGCGCCAGCGCGGGGACTAGCGGGAGTGGTACAGATACGCAGTATTTT. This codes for CASAGTSGSGTDTQYF.

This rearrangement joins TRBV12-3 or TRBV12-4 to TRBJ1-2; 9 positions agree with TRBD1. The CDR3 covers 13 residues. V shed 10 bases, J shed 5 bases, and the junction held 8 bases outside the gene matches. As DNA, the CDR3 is TGTGCCATCGATGGACAGGGGAGTTATGGCTACACCTTC. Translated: CAIDGQGSYGYTF.

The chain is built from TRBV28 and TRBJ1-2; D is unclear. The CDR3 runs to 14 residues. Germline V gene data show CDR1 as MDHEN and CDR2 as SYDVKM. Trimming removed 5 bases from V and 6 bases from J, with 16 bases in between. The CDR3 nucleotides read TGTGCCAGCAGTCCCCTCGCCTATACGGATGGCTACACCTTC. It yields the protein CASSPLAYTDGYTF.

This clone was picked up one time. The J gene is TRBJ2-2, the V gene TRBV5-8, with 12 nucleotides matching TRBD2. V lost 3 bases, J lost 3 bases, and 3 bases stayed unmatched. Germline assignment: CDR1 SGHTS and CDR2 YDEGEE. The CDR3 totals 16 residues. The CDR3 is CASSSGLAGYTGELFF. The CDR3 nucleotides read TGTGCCAGCAGCTCTGGACTAGCGGGATACACCGGGGAGCTGTTTTTT.

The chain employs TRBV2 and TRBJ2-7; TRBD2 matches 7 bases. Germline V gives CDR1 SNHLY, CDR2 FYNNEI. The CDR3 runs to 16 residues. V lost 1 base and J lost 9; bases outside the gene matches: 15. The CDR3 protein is CASSEDRTAGTTGQYF. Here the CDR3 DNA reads TGTGCCAGCAGTGAAGACAGAACGGCGGGGACTACGGGGCAGTACTTC.